This TCR beta chain was recovered during a study of CD8+ T cells in alopecia areata. Only a few counts were recorded for this clone. Documented treatment: oral pan-JAK inhibitor, 5-10 mg twice daily. This CDR3 spans 14 amino acids. V lost 6 bases, J lost 0 bases, and 8 bases lay in between. CDR1 MNHNS and CDR2 SASEGT come from the germline V gene. RNA extraction was followed by reverse transcription into cDNA, which acted as the sequencing template. Generated by immunoSEQ multiplex PCR, the TCRdb table keeps only in-frame clones and is missing some. The sample shows 250,000 to 350,000 clones, roughly 60% of them seen only once.

Source: CD4+ T cells sorted from blood, taken at roughly week 52, from a patient treated with tofacitinib. This TCR derives from a human donor with alopecia areata. The J gene is TRBJ1-4, the V gene TRBV6-1, with a tentative D call TRBD1 (5 bases). CDR3 region: CASRTTATNEKLFF. The CDR3 region has the DNA TGTGCCAGCAGGACGACAGCAACTAATGAAAAACTGTTTTTT.